This T cell receptor beta chain was found in a study of T cell repertoires in cytomegalovirus infection. At the level of the study: It was the public TCR beta signatures that indicated both CMV infection and matching HLA type. Study observations and caveats: HLA-C-restricted CMV-specific TCR beta clonotypes prevailed in the ex vivo response.

TCRdb reprocessed the reads with MiXCR, giving one entry per CDR3 protein. The sample lists 800,000 to 950,000 distinct CDR3 sequences, about 33% occurring once. This clonotype was seen many times. No antigen is known for it. Germline V gene data show CDR1 as SEHNR and CDR2 as FQNEAQ (reference sequence). This CDR3 spans 15 amino acids. Trimming removed 1 base from V and 3 bases from J, with 13 bases in between. This specimen consisted of cultured CD8+ T cells from PBMCs, obtained from culture after CMV antigen stimulation. This sequence was found in a human donor in good health (CMV status not recorded). Some clones in this sample may be carry-over from other donors' samples. The rearrangement joins TRBV7-9 to TRBJ2-7, with no clear D. In DNA form, the CDR3 reads TGTGCCAGCAGCTTAGGCTCACCTATCCTCTACGAGCAGTACTTC. Translation gives CASSLGSPILYEQYF.